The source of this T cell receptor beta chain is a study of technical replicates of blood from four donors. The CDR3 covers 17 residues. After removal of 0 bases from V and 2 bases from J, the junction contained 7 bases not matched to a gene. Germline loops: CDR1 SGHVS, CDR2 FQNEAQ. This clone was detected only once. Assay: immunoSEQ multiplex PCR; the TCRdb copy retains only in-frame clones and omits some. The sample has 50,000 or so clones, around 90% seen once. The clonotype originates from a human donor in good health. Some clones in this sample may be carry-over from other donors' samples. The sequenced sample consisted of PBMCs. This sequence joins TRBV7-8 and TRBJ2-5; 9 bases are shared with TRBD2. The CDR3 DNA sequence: TGTGCCAGCAGCTTAGCGCGGGTGAGCGGGGGGCAAGAGACCCAGTACTTC. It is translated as CASSLARVSGGQETQYF.